The sequence of this T cell receptor beta chain was determined in a study of blood T cells in healthy people across ages. Study-wide findings and caveats: Older individuals had lower TCR beta diversity per million T cells (the decline was roughly linear). Aged donors had fewer naive CD4+ cells and lower diversity than long-lived donors.

A remark on this clonotype: Its antigen is undetermined.

It was with a sample-barcoded 5' primer and a J-beta primer mix that a second PCR of about 6 to 12 cycles was run. TCRdb fed the 5' RACE reads into MiXCR, producing one record per CDR3 protein. The table lists some 1.5 million distinct CDR3 sequences, approximately 39% of them singletons, with around 4% in the top ten. Isolation recovered at least 6 million PBMCs from every sample. RNA extraction gave at least 5.5 micrograms of total RNA per sample. The CDR3 contains 13 residues. Germline CDR1 DFQATT, CDR2 SNEGSKA (reference sequence). The clonotype comes from a young woman in good health. The material sequenced was blood. The rearrangement uses TRBV20-1 and TRBJ2-7; perhaps TRBD2 as D (5 bases). TRBJ2-5 explains the end of the DNA better; the J call may be wrong. The CDR3 bases are TGCAGTGCCCCTCGGCCAGGACTAGAGACCCAGTACTTC. Protein: CSAPRPGLETQYF.